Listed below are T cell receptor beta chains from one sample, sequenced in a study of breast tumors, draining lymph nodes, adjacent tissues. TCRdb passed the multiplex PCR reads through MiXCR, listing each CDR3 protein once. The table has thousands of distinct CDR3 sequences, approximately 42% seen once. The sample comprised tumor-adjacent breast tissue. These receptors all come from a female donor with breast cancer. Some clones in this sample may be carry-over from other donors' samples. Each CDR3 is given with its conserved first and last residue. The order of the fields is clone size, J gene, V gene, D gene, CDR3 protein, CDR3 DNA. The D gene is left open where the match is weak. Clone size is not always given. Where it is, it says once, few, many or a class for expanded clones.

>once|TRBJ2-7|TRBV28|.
CASSLGTPSHYEQYF
TGTGCCAGCAGTTTAGGGACTCCCTCCCACTACGAGCAGTACTTC
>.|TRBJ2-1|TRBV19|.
CADSIEGSTYNEQFF
TGTGCCGATAGTATAGAGGGGAGCACCTACAATGAGCAGTTCTTC
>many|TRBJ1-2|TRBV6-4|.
CASSVEDGANYGYTF
TGTGCCAGCAGTGTCGAGGACGGGGCTAACTATGGCTACACCTTC
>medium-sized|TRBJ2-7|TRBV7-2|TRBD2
CASSLTSVNSYEQYF
TGTGCCAGCAGCTTGACTAGCGTCAACTCCTACGAGCAGTACTTC
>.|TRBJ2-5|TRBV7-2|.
CASSLGGPRVHWTQYF
TGTGCCAGCAGCTTAGGCGGGCCCCGGGTGCACTGGACCCAGTACTTC
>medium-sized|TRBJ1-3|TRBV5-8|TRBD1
CASGLQGRNTIYF
TGTGCCAGCGGGTTACAGGGGAGAAACACCATATATTTT
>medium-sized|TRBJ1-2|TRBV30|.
CAWKGGPSYTF
TGTGCCTGGAAAGGGGGGCCAAGCTACACCTTC
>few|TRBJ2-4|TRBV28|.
CASRKTGLNIQYF
TGTGCCAGCAGAAAGACAGGCCTGAACATTCAGTACTTC
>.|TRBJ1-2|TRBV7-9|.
CASSFYICSASPGGDTF
.
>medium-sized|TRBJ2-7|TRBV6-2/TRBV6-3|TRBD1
CASSYPTTGETGYEQYF
TGTGCCAGCAGTTACCCCACCACAGGGGAGACAGGCTACGAGCAGTACTTC
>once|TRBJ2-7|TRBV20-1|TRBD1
CSATYGTGVGEQYF
TGCAGTGCTACTTACGGGACAGGGGTGGGCGAGCAGTACTTC
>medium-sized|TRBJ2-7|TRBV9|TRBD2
CASSPHAGGFNEQYF
TGTGCCAGCAGCCCCCATGCGGGAGGGTTCAACGAGCAGTACTTC
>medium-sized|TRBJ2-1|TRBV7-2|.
CASSLGLTGEQFF
TGTGCCAGCAGCTTAGGTTTAACAGGTGAGCAGTTCTTC
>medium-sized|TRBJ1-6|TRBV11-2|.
CASSLQGGGVNSPLHF
TGTGCCAGCAGCTTACAGGGCGGGGGCGTTAATTCACCCCTCCACTTT
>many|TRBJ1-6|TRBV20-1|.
CSARQGYGIGSPLHF
TGCAGTGCTAGACAGGGGTATGGAATCGGCTCACCCCTCCACTTT
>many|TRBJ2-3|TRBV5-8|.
CASSLGAAPSTDTQYF
TGTGCCAGCAGCTTGGGAGCGGCACCTAGCACAGATACGCAGTATTTT
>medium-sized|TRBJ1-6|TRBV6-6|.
CASTPSRGGSPLHF
TGTGCCAGCACCCCTTCCCGAGGGGGATCACCCCTCCACTTT
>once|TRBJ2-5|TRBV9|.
CASSLDGIRDQETQYF
TGTGCCAGCAGCTTAGACGGTATCAGGGATCAAGAGACCCAGTACTTC
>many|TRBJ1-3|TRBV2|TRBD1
CASSPGTGAGNTIYF
TGTGCCAGCAGCCCAGGGACAGGGGCGGGAAACACCATATATTTT
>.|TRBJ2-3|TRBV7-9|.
CASSLGGPVFPTDTQYF
TGTGCCAGCAGCTTAGGGGGTCCGGTATTCCCCACAGATACGCAGTATTTT
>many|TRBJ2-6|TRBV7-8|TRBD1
CASSLTGGAVGGANVLTF
TGTGCCAGCAGCTTAACAGGGGGCGCAGTAGGTGGGGCCAACGTCCTGACTTTC
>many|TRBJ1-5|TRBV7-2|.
CASSLAGGGNQPQHF
TGTGCCAGCAGCTTAGCGGGTGGCGGCAATCAGCCCCAGCATTTT
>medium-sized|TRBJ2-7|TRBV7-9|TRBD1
CASSPPGQGTYEQYF
TGTGCCAGCAGCCCGCCGGGACAGGGTACCTACGAGCAGTACTTC
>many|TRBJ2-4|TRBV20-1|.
CSATKNIQYF
TGCAGTGCTACAAAAAACATTCAGTACTTC
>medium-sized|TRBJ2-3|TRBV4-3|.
CASSQDTGAADTQYF
TGCGCCAGCAGCCAAGATACGGGAGCAGCAGATACGCAGTATTTT
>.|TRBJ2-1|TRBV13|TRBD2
CASGSGTSRREYNEQFF
TGTGCCAGCGGCTCTGGGACTAGCAGGAGGGAATACAATGAGCAGTTCTTC
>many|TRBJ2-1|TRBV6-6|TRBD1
CASSYSITGGTEQFF
TGTGCCAGCAGTTACTCGATAACAGGGGGAACTGAGCAGTTCTTC
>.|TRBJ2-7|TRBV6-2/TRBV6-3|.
CASSYPPIYEQYF
TGTGCCAGCAGTTACCCCCCCATCTACGAGCAGTACTTC
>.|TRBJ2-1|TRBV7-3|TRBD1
CASSFDRAAYNEQFF
TGTGCCAGCAGCTTCGACAGGGCAGCCTACAATGAGCAGTTCTTC
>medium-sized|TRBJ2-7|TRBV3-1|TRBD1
CASSHGTGGAYEQYF
TGTGCCAGCAGCCATGGGACAGGGGGGGCCTACGAGCAGTACTTC
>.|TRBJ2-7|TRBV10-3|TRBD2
CAISESSGLAGYEQYF
TGTGCCATCAGTGAGTCGAGTGGTCTAGCGGGCTACGAGCAGTACTTC
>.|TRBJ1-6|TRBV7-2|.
CASSLGGNYNSPLHF
TGTGCCAGCAGCCTAGGGGGTAACTATAATTCACCCCTCCACTTT
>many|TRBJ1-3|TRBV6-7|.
CASRSPRPDGGNTIYF
TGTGCCAGCCGCTCCCCACGGCCTGACGGGGGAAACACCATATATTTT
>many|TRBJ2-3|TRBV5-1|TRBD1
CASSPGQGASDTQYF
TGCGCCAGCAGCCCGGGACAGGGGGCATCAGATACGCAGTATTTT
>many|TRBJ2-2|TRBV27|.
CASSYLSTGELFF
TGTGCCAGCAGTTATTTGAGCACCGGGGAGCTGTTTTTT
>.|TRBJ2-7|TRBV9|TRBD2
CASSSMDLAGEQYF
TGTGCCAGCAGCTCCATGGATCTAGCGGGAGAGCAGTACTTC
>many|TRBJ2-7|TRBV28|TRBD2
CASTPGLLAGGGSYEQYF
TGTGCCAGCACCCCAGGGCTACTAGCGGGAGGAGGCTCCTACGAGCAGTACTTC
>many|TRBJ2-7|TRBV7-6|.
CASSSSAGESEQYF
TGTGCCAGCAGCTCCTCGGCAGGCGAGAGCGAGCAGTACTTC
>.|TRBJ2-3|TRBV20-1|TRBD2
CSARTLAGFTDTQYF
TGCAGTGCACGAACACTAGCGGGCTTCACAGATACGCAGTATTTT
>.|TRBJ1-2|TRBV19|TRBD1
CASRTTGLHGYTF
TGTGCCAGTAGAACGACAGGGTTACATGGCTACACCTTC
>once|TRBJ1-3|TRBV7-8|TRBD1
CASRDRGGNTIYF
TGTGCCAGCCGCGACAGGGGCGGAAACACCATATATTTT